These T cell receptor beta chains were read from a single sample in a study of response to subunit inactivated influenza vaccine. TCRdb processed the RT-PCR reads anew with MiXCR; each CDR3 protein has one entry. The sample has over 400,000 distinct CDR3 sequences, 11% seen once. The sequenced sample was PBMCs from blood, obtained more than 35 days after vaccination. All receptors derive from a man aged 45-65 years who received an inactivated influenza vaccine. Both conserved end residues are part of each CDR3. Fields, in order: clone size, D gene, V gene, J gene, CDR3 DNA, CDR3 protein. A D gene is named only where the DNA matches it firmly. Not all rows give a size; the values are once, few, many and, for expanded clones, a class.

>.|.|TRBV20-1|TRBJ2-5
TGCAGTGCTAGAGATGGGGGGGGCCTAGTCCAGACCCAGTACTTC
CSARDGGGLVQTQYF
>few|.|TRBV6-2/TRBV6-3|TRBJ2-2
TGTGCCGTCCGACAGGGAGGCGGGGAGCTGTTTTTT
CAVRQGGGELFF
>once|.|TRBV9|TRBJ1-2
TGTGCCAGCAGCGTAGGTCGGAATGGCTACACCTTC
CASSVGRNGYTF
>.|.|TRBV4-2|TRBJ2-5
TGTGCCAGCAGCCAAGAGGGATCAACTTTACAAGAGACCCAGTACTTC
CASSQEGSTLQETQYF
>.|.|TRBV29-1|TRBJ2-7
TGCATCGTTGAGGATGGGTCAGTCGAGCAGTACTTC
CIVEDGSVEQYF
>few|TRBD2|TRBV5-1|TRBJ2-5
TGCGCCAGCAGCTTGGCCTTTACTAGCGGACAAGAGACCCAGTACTTC
CASSLAFTSGQETQYF
>few|.|TRBV12-5|TRBJ2-2
TGTGCTAGTGGTTCCCCCCCCGGGGAGCTGTTTTTT
CASGSPPGELFF
>few|.|TRBV11-2|TRBJ2-5
TGTGCCAGCAGCTCGTCGACCCAGTACTTC
CASSSSTQYF
>.|.|TRBV28|TRBJ1-2
TGTGCCAGCGGTATCCGCAGGGTTGGCTACACCTTC
CASGIRRVGYTF
>many|TRBD1|TRBV20-1|TRBJ2-7
TGCAGTGCCCCGGGGACAGGGTATTACGAGCAGTACTTC
CSAPGTGYYEQYF
>.|.|TRBV18|TRBJ1-3
TGTGCCAGCTCACCGGCACTTACTGGAAACACCATATATTTT
CASSPALTGNTIYF
>.|.|TRBV11-2|TRBJ2-1
TGTGCCAGCAGCTTGGGACCGTCTGCGGGCTACAATGAGCAGTTCTTC
CASSLGPSAGYNEQFF
>.|.|TRBV7-2|TRBJ2-3
TGTGCCACTTCCAAGAACGCCGCCGAGTCGCAGTATTTT
CATSKNAAESQYF
>few|.|TRBV15|TRBJ2-1
TGTGCCACCAGCAGACCATCTAGGATCTCCTACAATGAGCAGTTCTTC
CATSRPSRISYNEQFF
>.|.|TRBV9|TRBJ2-5
TGTGCCAGCAGCCGAGCCGGGACACGACAAGAGACCCAGTACTTC
CASSRAGTRQETQYF
>few|.|TRBV6-5|TRBJ1-5
TGTGCCAGCAGTTACAGGAGGACAGTTTATAGCAATCAGCCCCAGCATTTT
CASSYRRTVYSNQPQHF
>.|.|TRBV7-9|TRBJ2-7
TGTGCCACCGCCGAATCCGGGCAGTACTTC
CATAESGQYF
>once|.|TRBV25-1|TRBJ1-1
TGTGCCAGCAGTGAAATTGGGTTTACGGCGAACACTGAAGCTTTCTTT
CASSEIGFTANTEAFF
>few|.|TRBV4-3|TRBJ2-7
TGCGCCAGCAGCCAAGATCGGAGCGGGCTTGCCTACGAGCAGTACTTC
CASSQDRSGLAYEQYF
>many|.|TRBV25-1|TRBJ2-2
TGTGCCAGCAGTGAATTTCCCAGGGCCAGGAGGGGGGAGCTGTTTTTT
CASSEFPRARRGELFF
>.|.|TRBV6-5|TRBJ1-2
TGTGCCAGCAGTTACCCGATCCAGATGGGGTCTAACTATGGCTACACCTTC
CASSYPIQMGSNYGYTF
>few|TRBD2|TRBV18|TRBJ2-1
TGTGCCAGCTCACCACCGATGGCGGGAGCTAGTAATGAGCAGTTCTTC
CASSPPMAGASNEQFF
>.|.|TRBV3-1|TRBJ2-1
TGTGCCAGCAGCCAAGTACTGGGCGTCTACAATGAGCAGTTCTTC
CASSQVLGVYNEQFF